This T cell receptor beta chain was observed in a study of STAT3 mutations in large granular lymphocyte leukemia. Study overall: More than half of T-LGLL patients received immunosuppressive therapy.

TCRbeta libraries averaged around 41,000 productive templates per sample. Clones were read by immunoSEQ multiplex PCR, and TCRdb kept only the in-frame ones, dropping some. This table has 12,000 or so clones, more than 75% appearing once. In the case of this clone: The target antigen is unknown.

CDR3 length: 13 residues. V lost 3 bases, J lost 3 bases, and 11 bases lay in between. Per the germline V gene, CDR1 is GTSNPN and CDR2 is SVGIG (reference sequence). Study-wide points: No sample exists from the first appearance of each clone. At least one immunodominant TCR beta clonotype appeared in every T-cell large granular lymphocyte leukemia patient.

The sequence derives from a man in his 60s with T-cell large granular lymphocyte leukemia. Some clones in this sample may be carry-over from other donors' samples. The sequenced sample consisted of peripheral blood mononuclear cells. The V call is TRBV30, the J call TRBJ2-5; no reliable D call. The chain's CDR3 is CAWSPGPEETQYF. As DNA, the CDR3 is TGTGCCTGGAGCCCTGGCCCTGAAGAGACCCAGTACTTC.